A single sample gave rise to the 4 T cell receptor beta chains below, sequenced in a study of T cells in Graves' hyperthyroidism and ophthalmopathy. TCR beta CDR3 sequences were amplified from RNA transcripts. The HTBI primer set drove a first-round RT-PCR of the TCR CDR3. TCRdb re-called the multiplex PCR reads through MiXCR, storing one row per CDR3 protein. Of some 27,000 distinct CDR3 sequences listed, under 55% are singletons. Specimen: blood. The origin of the receptors is a woman aged 25-40 years with Graves' hyperthyroidism.

Comment on this clonotype: As the CDR3 is not closed by the conserved phenylalanine or tryptophan, this likely results from a read error. The chain joins TRBV6-4 to TRBJ2-2, with a tentative D call TRBD1 (5 bases). CDR1 is MRHNA, CDR2 SNTAGT, per germline. The CDR3 sequence is 13 residues long. V shed 2 bases and J shed 10 bases, with 11 bases lying between them. The CDR3 loop is CASSDGHAEELFI. The CDR3 DNA follows: TGTGCCAGCAGTGACGGACACGCCGAGGAGCTGTTTATT.

A note on this clonotype: This CDR3 fails to terminate in the conserved phenylalanine or tryptophan, so it likely reflects a read error. J is TRBJ2-2 and V is TRBV5-1; possibly TRBD1 or TRBD2 for D (5 bases each). The CDR3 extends over 13 amino acids. The ends were cut back, 5 bases at V and 1 base at J, with 6 bases in the middle. Germline CDR1 reads SGHRS; CDR2 reads YFSETQ. The CDR3, as DNA: TGCGCCAGCAGTGGGGGGAACACCGGGGAGCTGTTTTTG. Its translation is CASSGGNTGELFL.

This clonotype was detected ten times or more. The V gene is TRBV20-1, the J gene TRBJ2-3; D not resolved. The V end lost 0 bases, the J end lost 3 bases, and 10 bases lay between the germline ends. Germline CDR1 reads DFQATT; CDR2 reads SNEGSKA (reference sequence). CDR3 length: 14 residues. The DNA of the CDR3 is TGCAGTGCTAGAGATAGTGAAACTACAGATACGCAGTATTTT. Protein: CSARDSETTDTQYF.

About this clonotype: A much larger clone differs from this one at a single base, so this may be a read error. The chain joins TRBV30 to TRBJ1-3; D gene uncertain. V shed 0 bases and J shed 8 bases, with 11 bases lying between them. The CDR3 has 13 amino acids. Germline V CDR1 and CDR2: GTSNPN, SVGIG (reference sequence). The CDR3 region has the DNA TGTGCCTGGAGTGTAATGACCGGAGACACCATATATTTT. Residues: CAWSVMTGDTIYF.